This entry lists 30 T cell receptor beta chains sequenced from one sample in a study of blood T cell repertoires in COVID-19. The table came from immunoSEQ multiplex PCR; TCRdb's copy has only in-frame clones and leaves some out. Altogether about 150,000 clones are present, 80% being singletons, with the ten largest covering approximately 13%. Material: peripheral blood. The receptors stem from a man in his sixties with active or convalescent COVID-19.

The chain combines TRBV5-8 with TRBJ2-4, with D possibly TRBD1 on 6 matching bases. The CDR3 loop spans 14 amino acids. Trimming stripped 2 bases from V and 6 bases from J, with 12 bases between. The germline CDR1 and CDR2 sequences are SGHTS and YDEGEE. The DNA for the CDR3 is TGTGCCAGCAGCTTTCCAGGGGTTAGAAACATTCAGTACTTC. Translation: CASSFPGVRNIQYF.

The gene calls are TRBV6-4 and TRBJ1-1; TRBD1 aligns across 9 bases. V lost 4 bases and J lost 4; bases outside the gene matches: 4. The germline V gene encodes CDR1 MRHNA and CDR2 SNTAGT. The CDR3 has 14 residues. CDR3 region: CASSAQGASTEAFF. DNA for the CDR3: TGTGCCAGCAGTGCACAGGGGGCGTCCACTGAAGCTTTCTTT.

The V and J genes are TRBV5-1 and TRBJ2-1; 7 positions agree with TRBD2. This CDR3 spans 15 amino acids. V dropped 0 bases and J dropped 6; count of bases not matched to a gene: 6. Per the germline V gene, CDR1 is SGHRS and CDR2 is YFSETQ. The CDR3 region has the DNA TGCGCCAGCAGCTTGGATGTAGCGGGTGCCAATGAGCAGTTCTTC. Residues: CASSLDVAGANEQFF.

The chain uses TRBV29-1 and TRBJ2-5, with TRBD2 as a possible D gene (5 bases). The germline V and J ends were trimmed by 6 bases and 3 bases, with 17 bases remaining between them. CDR1 and CDR2 (germline): SQVTM, ANQGSEA. CDR3 length equals 14 residues. The CDR3 reads CSVLHGPGKETQYF. In nucleotides, the CDR3 is TGCAGCGTGCTACACGGACCGGGAAAAGAGACCCAGTACTTC.

The chain joins TRBV13 to TRBJ2-7, with a weak D call TRBD1 (6 bases). CDR3 length equals 14 residues. CDR1 is PRHDT and CDR2 is FYEKMQ in the germline V gene (reference sequence). Trimming removed 5 bases at V and 0 bases at J, with 11 bases between. CDR3 region: CASSALDSSYEQYF. The CDR3 nucleotides read TGTGCCAGCAGCGCGTTGGACAGCTCCTACGAGCAGTACTTC.

The chain couples TRBV27 to TRBJ1-2, with D perhaps matching TRBD1 (5 bases). V was pared by 5 bases and J by 3 bases, with 13 bases between. CDR1 is MNHEY and CDR2 is SMNVEV in the germline V gene (reference sequence). The CDR3 runs 14 residues. For the CDR3, the DNA is TGTGCCAGCAGTCCAACAGGAGTCTACTATGGCTACACCTTC. The encoded protein is CASSPTGVYYGYTF.

Comment on this clone: At the DNA level, this CDR3 is encoded by other sequences in the same sample as well. The rearrangement joins TRBV3-1 (or the pseudogene TRBV3-2) to TRBJ2-3, with D perhaps matching TRBD1 (6 bases). Germline V gives CDR1 LGHDT, CDR2 YNNKEL (reference sequence). The CDR3 runs to 13 residues. V lost 4 bases and J 1 base, leaving 6 bases between the germline ends. The CDR3 loop is CASSPGGTDTQYF. CDR3 nucleotides: TGTGCCAGCAGCCCAGGGGGCACAGATACGCAGTATTTT.

J is TRBJ2-1 and V is TRBV7-3, with D possibly TRBD2 on 5 matching bases. The V and J ends lost 0 bases and 9 bases respectively, with 9 bases between them. There are 13 residues in the CDR3. Germline-derived CDR1 and CDR2 are SGHTA and FQGTGA. The CDR3 DNA is TGTGCCAGCAGCTTAACGTTAGCGAGTGAGCAGTTCTTC. Translated, it gives CASSLTLASEQFF.

This sequence joins TRBV4-1 and TRBJ2-3; the match to TRBD2 covers 8 bases. V gave up 1 base and J gave up 2 bases; unmatched junction bases: 11. The CDR3 contains 18 residues. Germline-derived CDR1 and CDR2 are MGHRA and YSYEKL. The CDR3 DNA reads TGCGCCAGCAGCCAAGCCGGGGGAGCGGGAGTTGACACAGATACGCAGTATTTT. Its protein product is CASSQAGGAGVDTDTQYF.

The J gene is TRBJ2-1, the V gene TRBV5-5, with 7 positions matching TRBD2. The germline gives CDR1 SGHKS, CDR2 YYEKEE (reference sequence). J lost 1 base, V lost 4 bases, and 5 bases had no gene match. This CDR3 has 15 amino acids. The CDR3 DNA is TGTGCCAGCAGCCTCCGACTAGCTTCCTACAATGAGCAGTTCTTC. It translates to CASSLRLASYNEQFF.

For this clone: The sample holds other DNA sequences that translate to the same CDR3. The V call is TRBV28, the J call TRBJ2-3; 8 bases are shared with TRBD2. There are 16 residues in the CDR3. The J segment lost 1 base and the V segment lost 4 bases, leaving 7 bases of the junction unmatched. Germline-derived CDR1 and CDR2 are MDHEN and SYDVKM. The CDR3 DNA sequence: TGTGCCAGCAGTTCCCCAACTAGCGGAGGCACAGATACGCAGTATTTT. It codes for CASSSPTSGGTDTQYF.

The chain uses TRBV6-6 and TRBJ1-3, with D possibly being TRBD1 (5 bases). Germline V gene sequence: CDR1 MNHNY, CDR2 SVGAGI (reference sequence). V lost 2 bases and J 5 bases, leaving 10 bases between the germline ends. CDR3 size: 14 residues. The CDR3 region is CASSYGGGRNTIYF. The CDR3 DNA reads as TGTGCCAGCAGTTACGGGGGAGGGAGAAACACCATATATTTT.

The chain recombines TRBV7-9 with TRBJ2-2, with 9 bases that match TRBD1. CDR1 is SEHNR, CDR2 FQNEAQ, per germline (reference sequence). The CDR3 spans 14 residues. Trimming removed 6 bases from V and 5 bases from J; junction bases left unmatched: 4. CDR3 in amino acids: CASRDRGRTGELFF. CDR3 coding DNA: TGTGCCAGCAGGGACAGGGGCCGAACCGGGGAGCTGTTTTTT. Looking up the rest from reference TRBV7-9 and TRBJ2-2 gives the full variable domain: DTGVSQNPRHKITKRGQNVTFRCDPISEHNRLYWYRQTLGQGPEFLTYFQNEAQLEKSRLLSDRFSAERPKGSFSTLEIQRTEQGDSAMYLCASRDRGRTGELFFGEGSRLTVL.

The chain employs TRBV30 and TRBJ1-5; D uncertain. The CDR3 consists of 14 residues. CDR1 and CDR2 (germline): GTSNPN, SVGIG (reference sequence). Trimming removed 0 bases from V and 1 base from J, with 7 bases in between. CDR3 protein: CAWSVYPSNQPQHF. The CDR3 nucleotides are TGTGCCTGGAGTGTTTATCCGAGCAATCAGCCCCAGCATTTT.

The chain links TRBV6-2 or TRBV6-3 to TRBJ2-3; 9 nucleotides agree with TRBD2. CDR1 is MNHEY, CDR2 SVGEGT, per germline. The CDR3 covers 19 residues. V shed 2 bases, J shed 2 bases, and the junction held 14 bases outside the gene matches. The chain's CDR3 is CASSYVQGKAGGTTDTQYF. The DNA of the CDR3 is TGTGCCAGCAGTTACGTTCAGGGCAAAGCGGGAGGCACCACAGATACGCAGTATTTT.

Only a few counts were recorded for this clone. This chain connects TRBV19 to TRBJ2-7; tentative D call: TRBD1 (6 bases). Germline CDR1 and CDR2: LNHDA and SQIVND (reference sequence). The V and J ends lost 5 bases and 4 bases respectively, with 15 bases between them. The CDR3 totals 14 residues. The CDR3 loop is CASSAQDRRYEQYF. CDR3 DNA: TGTGCCAGTAGTGCTCAGGACAGACGATACGAGCAGTACTTC.

V usage is TRBV7-3 and J usage is TRBJ1-2; D possibly corresponds to TRBD1 (6 bases). In germline, CDR1 is SGHTA, CDR2 FQGTGA. V lost 5 bases and J lost 4, with 8 bases in between. The CDR3 spans 12 residues. The CDR3 nucleotides are TGTGCCAGCAGCATGACAGGCTATGGCTACACCTTC. It is translated as CASSMTGYGYTF.

The chain recombines TRBV2 with TRBJ2-4; the match to TRBD1 covers 10 bases. This CDR3 region has 13 residues. V trimming: 4 bases; J trimming: 8 bases; junction bases outside the gene matches: 2. The V gene's germline CDR1 is SNHLY and CDR2 FYNNEI. In DNA form, the CDR3 reads TGTGCCAGCAGTGGGGACAGGGGATACATTCAGTACTTC. It specifies CASSGDRGYIQYF. Looking up the rest from reference TRBV2 and TRBJ2-4 gives the full variable domain: EPEVTQTPSHQVTQMGQEVILRCVPISNHLYFYWYRQILGQKVEFLVSFYNNEISEKSEIFDDQFSVERPDGSNFTLKIRSTKLEDSAMYFCASSGDRGYIQYFGAGTRLSVL.

The chain has TRBV19 and TRBJ1-4; maybe TRBD1 (6 bases). The length of the CDR3 is 15 residues. Germline V lookup: CDR1 LNHDA, CDR2 SQIVND (reference sequence). V was trimmed by 7 bases and J by 7 bases, leaving 19 bases between them. The CDR3 DNA reads TGTGCCAGTATGCCTGGGACACATCGGAGTGAAAAACTGTTTTTT. Translating gives CASMPGTHRSEKLFF. Using reference TRBV19 and TRBJ1-4 for the parts outside the CDR3, the full variable domain is DGGITQSPKYLFRKEGQNVTLSCEQNLNHDAMYWYRQDPGQGLRLIYYSQIVNDFQKGDIAEGYSVSREKKESFPLTVTSAQKNPTAFYLCASMPGTHRSEKLFFGSGTQLSVL.

This clone was counted between two and nine times. The rearrangement links TRBV5-1 to TRBJ1-1; a weak D match, TRBD1 (5 bases). This CDR3 is built from 14 residues. Germline-derived CDR1 and CDR2 are SGHRS and YFSETQ. V was clipped by 3 bases and J by 5 bases, with 14 bases between them. As DNA, the CDR3 is TGCGCCAGCAGCTCCTTGGGGCCGGGTACTGAAGCTTTCTTT. It yields the protein CASSSLGPGTEAFF.

The V and J genes are TRBV7-3 and TRBJ1-1; weak D call: TRBD1 (6 bases). CDR1 and CDR2 (germline): SGHTA, FQGTGA. The CDR3 is 14 amino acids. V lost 5 bases and J lost 3, with 13 bases in between. CDR3 amino acids: CASSPQGYDTEAFF. CDR3 bases: TGTGCCAGCAGCCCACAGGGTTACGACACTGAAGCTTTCTTT.

The J gene is TRBJ2-2, the V gene TRBV11-1, with TRBD1 as a possible D gene (5 bases). With 1 base removed from V and 4 bases from J, the gap between germline ends came to 10 bases. Germline CDR1 SGHAT, CDR2 FQDESV (reference sequence). The CDR3 contains 15 residues. CDR3 sequence: CASSLGQGPTGELFF. The CDR3 DNA reads as TGTGCCAGCAGCTTAGGTCAGGGCCCCACCGGGGAGCTGTTTTTT.

The chain joins TRBV6-2 or TRBV6-3 to TRBJ2-1; a weak D match, TRBD2 (6 bases). V lost 6 bases to trimming and J lost 3 bases, with 24 bases between them. The CDR3 runs 18 residues. Looked up from germline, CDR1 is MNHEY and CDR2 is SVGEGT. CDR3 in DNA: TGTGCCAGCAGCCTAGGTCGGGGACTCAGAAGGATCTACAATGAGCAGTTCTTC. This gives the protein CASSLGRGLRRIYNEQFF.

This clone was found once. The rearrangement uses TRBV18 and TRBJ2-5; 8 positions agree with TRBD2. V lost 3 bases to trimming and J lost 4 bases; unmatched junction nucleotides: 10. This CDR3 has 16 amino acids. Germline values: CDR1 KGHSH, CDR2 LQKENI. DNA for the CDR3: TGTGCCAGCTCACCGGCCGCGGGAGGTGTAGGAGAGACCCAGTACTTC. Protein sequence: CASSPAAGGVGETQYF. Drawing the rest from reference TRBV18 and TRBJ2-5, the complete variable domain is NAGVMQNPRHLVRRRGQEARLRCSPMKGHSHVYWYRQLPEEGLKFMVYLQKENIIDESGMPKERFSAEFPKEGPSILRIQQVVRGDSAAYFCASSPAAGGVGETQYFGPGTRLLVL.

The chain uses TRBV9 and TRBJ2-1, with D unclear. The CDR3 loop spans 12 amino acids. V gave up 3 bases and J gave up 5 bases, with 6 bases separating them. CDR1 and CDR2 from the germline V gene are SGDLS and YYNGEE. CDR3 nucleotides: TGTGCCAGCAGCGCGCAGGACAATGAGCAGTTCTTC. Its translation: CASSAQDNEQFF.

This clone was seen only a few times. Here the CDR3 reads CASSLRHTGELFF. In DNA, the CDR3 is TGTGCCAGCAGTTTAAGACATACCGGGGAGCTGTTTTTT. This chain connects TRBV27 to TRBJ2-2; no reliable D call. With 2 bases removed from V and 5 bases from J, the gap between germline ends came to 6 bases. Germline loops: CDR1 MNHEY, CDR2 SMNVEV (reference sequence). The CDR3 spans 13 residues.

V and J are TRBV18 and TRBJ2-3, with D possibly TRBD1 on 5 matching bases. Trimming stripped 0 bases from V and 1 base from J, with 11 bases between. The CDR3 is 16 residues long. Germline V CDR1 and CDR2: KGHSH, LQKENI. The CDR3, as DNA: TGTGCCAGCTCACCACCGGCAGGGATCGGCACAGATACGCAGTATTTT. This sequence encodes CASSPPAGIGTDTQYF.

The chain joins TRBV30 to TRBJ2-1; 7 nucleotides line up with TRBD2. CDR1 GTSNPN and CDR2 SVGIG come from the germline V gene (reference sequence). This CDR3 contains 16 residues. J gave up 7 bases and V 4 bases, and 16 bases lay outside the gene matches. The CDR3 region is CAWISPRSSGGNEQFF. As DNA, the CDR3 is TGTGCCTGGATAAGCCCCCGCTCTAGCGGAGGGAATGAGCAGTTCTTC.

V and J are TRBV28 and TRBJ1-2, with a possible D match to TRBD1 (6 bases). V lost 6 bases, J lost 7 bases, and 15 bases lay in between. Germline CDR1 reads MDHEN; CDR2 reads SYDVKM. The CDR3 is 13 residues long. The CDR3 nucleotides are TGTGCCAGCAGATTGACAGGTTTGGGTGGCTACACCTTC. It specifies CASRLTGLGGYTF.

This chain links TRBV21-1 with TRBJ1-2; the table's D call of TRBD1 was not tested on the DNA. TRBV21-1 is a documented pseudogene. The CDR3 covers 18 residues. This chain's CDR3 is CASSKEETGGTLNYGYTF. CDR3 nucleotides: TGTGCCAGCAGCAAAGAAGAGACAGGGGGAACCCTTAACTATGGCTACACCTTC.